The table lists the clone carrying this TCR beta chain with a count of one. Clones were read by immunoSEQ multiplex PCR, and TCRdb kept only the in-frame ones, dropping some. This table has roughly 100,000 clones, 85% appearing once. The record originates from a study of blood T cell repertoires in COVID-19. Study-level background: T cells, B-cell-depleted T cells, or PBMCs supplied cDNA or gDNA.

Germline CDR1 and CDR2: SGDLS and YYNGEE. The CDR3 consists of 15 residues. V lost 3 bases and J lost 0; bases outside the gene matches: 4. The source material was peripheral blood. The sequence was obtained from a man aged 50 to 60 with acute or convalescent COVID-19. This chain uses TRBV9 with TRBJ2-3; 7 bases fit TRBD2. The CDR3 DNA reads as TGTGCCAGCAGCGCTGATAGCGGGAGCACAGATACGCAGTATTTT. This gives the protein CASSADSGSTDTQYF. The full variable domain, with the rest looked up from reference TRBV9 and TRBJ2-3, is DSGVTQTPKHLITATGQRVTLRCSPRSGDLSVYWYQQSLDQGLQFLIQYYNGEERAKGNILERFSAQQFPDLHSELNLSSLELGDSALYFCASSADSGSTDTQYFGPGTRLTVL.